One and the same sample provided the 5 T cell receptor beta chains below, sequenced in a study of identical twins. One entry per CDR3 protein results from TCRdb running MiXCR on the 5' RACE reads. The profile covers under 1 million distinct CDR3 sequences, with approximately 13% appearing a single time and 1.5% to 2% taken by the ten largest. In addition, the sample was reused for a study of yellow fever vaccine responses in identical twins.

Sequenced sample: PBMCs. The receptors stem from a woman between 18 and 29 years old in good health.

This clonotype showed up many times. The genes are TRBV12-3 or TRBV12-4 and TRBJ2-6; D unresolved. V gave up 1 base and J gave up 3 bases, with 10 bases separating them. The CDR3 length is 16 residues. The CDR3 DNA sequence: TGTGCCAGCAGTTTAGGGCGAAGGATTGGGGCCAACGTCCTGACTTTC. Residues: CASSLGRRIGANVLTF.

The V and J genes are TRBV6-1 and TRBJ1-2; tentatively, D is TRBD1 (6 bases). Germline V gives CDR1 MNHNS, CDR2 SASEGT. CDR3 length: 14 amino acids. The V end lost 5 bases, the J end lost 4 bases, and 14 bases lay between the germline ends. As DNA, the CDR3 is TGTGCCAGCAGTAGCGGACAGAACTCCTATGGCTACACCTTC. This sequence encodes CASSSGQNSYGYTF.

This clonotype has ten or more counts. The chain is built from TRBV2 and TRBJ1-6, with a tentative D call TRBD1 (5 bases). CDR3 size: 15 residues. Germline lookup yields CDR1 SNHLY and CDR2 FYNNEI. Trimming cost V 9 bases and J 6 bases, with 18 bases left between them. The CDR3 reads CASQMEAGSNSPLHF. The CDR3, as DNA: TGTGCCAGTCAAATGGAGGCAGGGAGTAATTCACCCCTCCACTTT.

In its sample, this clonotype was seen many times. This chain connects TRBV6-6 to TRBJ2-3; unclear D gene. The V end lost 6 bases, the J end lost 2 bases, and 9 bases lay between the germline ends. There are 13 residues in the CDR3. The germline V gene encodes CDR1 MNHNY and CDR2 SVGAGI (reference sequence). Written as DNA, the CDR3 is TGTGCCAGCAGCGCCGGAGTCACAGATACGCAGTATTTT. Protein sequence: CASSAGVTDTQYF.

This clonotype was seen more than once but under ten times. This chain connects TRBV20-1 to TRBJ1-1, with a weak D call TRBD1 (6 bases). Germline values: CDR1 DFQATT, CDR2 SNEGSKA (reference sequence). Trimming stripped 1 base from V and 4 bases from J, with 10 bases between. The CDR3 length is 13 residues. In nucleotides, the CDR3 is TGCAGTGCTAGAGGGGGAGGGGGCACTGAAGCTTTCTTT. This translates into CSARGGGGTEAFF.